This TCR beta chain was sequenced for a study of T cell responses to AZD1222 COVID-19 vaccine. Study summary: Analysis merged second doses at about 4 or about 12 weeks.

The data were produced by immunoSEQ multiplex PCR, yet TCRdb's version contains in-frame clones alone and is incomplete. The table has 150,000 or so clones, almost 95% seen once. Details on this clone: Antigen unknown.

Regarding the study as a whole: Females outnumbered males among donors, who were mostly white British; clonal diversity was possibly underestimated. After two AZD1222 doses, spike-specific TCR breadth and depth rose versus day 0.

With 4 bases clipped from V and 1 base from J, the junction kept 9 bases outside the gene matches. This CDR3 is 18 amino acids long. The germline gives CDR1 SGHNT, CDR2 YYREEE (reference sequence). The chain is built from TRBV5-4 and TRBJ2-6; 9 positions match TRBD1. This TCR derives from an adult in good health. The source material was peripheral blood, sampled on day 0 of AZD1222 vaccination. CDR3 in DNA: TGTGCCAGCAGCCCCAGTCCCGGGACAGGGTCTGGGGCCAACGTCCTGACTTTC. It translates to CASSPSPGTGSGANVLTF.